Listed below are T cell receptor beta chains from one sample, sequenced in a study of cytomegalovirus exposure and HLA in healthy donors. Repertoires were generated with immunoSEQ multiplex PCR, while TCRdb's copy carries only in-frame clones and drops some. Among almost 75,000 clones listed, around four fifths were seen once. What was sequenced was PBMCs. Receptors originate from a man aged 25-45 years in good health and CMV-seronegative. Both conserved end residues are part of each CDR3. A D gene is named only where the DNA matches it firmly. Clone size appears in some rows only: once, few, many, or a class for an expanded clone.

- TRBJ2-2 TRBV7-9 - 16 CASSSPSGRRTGELFF TGTGCCAGCAGCTCACCCTCGGGGAGAAGGACCGGGGAGCTGTTTTTT
medium-sized TRBJ1-1 TRBV2 - 13 CASHSGANTEAFF TGTGCCAGCCATTCTGGGGCTAACACTGAAGCTTTCTTT
once TRBJ2-3 TRBV4-2 TRBD1 16 CASSPRQGAFTDTQYF TGTGCCAGCAGCCCTAGACAGGGAGCGTTCACAGATACGCAGTATTTT
- TRBJ2-7 TRBV4-2 - 16 CASSQDDRGNSYEQYF TGTGCCAGCAGCCAAGATGACCGGGGGAACTCCTACGAGCAGTACTTC
- TRBJ2-7 TRBV4-1 TRBD1 16 CASSQAFGTGDYEQYF TGCGCCAGCAGCCAAGCCTTCGGGACAGGAGACTACGAGCAGTACTTC
- TRBJ1-5 TRBV19 - 17 CASSKTGSINSNQPQHF TGTGCCAGTAGTAAGACAGGATCCATTAATAGCAATCAGCCCCAGCATTTT
once TRBJ1-5 TRBV21-1 - 16 CASSKPARGDNQPQHF TGTGCCAGCAGCAAACCTGCCAGGGGGGACAATCAGCCCCAGCATTTT
- TRBJ1-1 TRBV18 - 17 CASSPSPGPRAGTEAFF TGTGCCAGCTCACCCTCGCCCGGGCCTCGGGCGGGGACTGAAGCTTTCTTT
few TRBJ2-1 TRBV4-2 - 17 CASSQEIETRTYNEQFF TGTGCCAGCAGCCAAGAGATTGAGACTAGAACCTACAATGAGCAGTTCTTC
- TRBJ2-1 TRBV9 TRBD2 15 CASSPGGGLKGEQFF TGTGCCAGCAGCCCGGGGGGGGGCCTAAAGGGTGAGCAGTTCTTC
- TRBJ2-3 TRBV6-5 TRBD2 15 CASSHAGRSTDTQYF TGTGCCAGCAGCCACGCCGGGAGGAGCACAGATACGCAGTATTTT
- TRBJ1-5 TRBV4-2 - 17 CASSQSRQELSNQPQHF TGTGCCAGCAGCCAATCAAGACAGGAACTTAGCAATCAGCCCCAGCATTTT
many TRBJ2-3 TRBV6-1 TRBD2 15 CASSELAGGPDTQYF TGTGCCAGCAGTGAACTAGCGGGGGGGCCGGATACGCAGTATTTT
- TRBJ2-2 TRBV7-9 - 14 CASSVYRGTGELFF TGTGCCAGCAGCGTATACCGAGGGACCGGGGAGCTGTTTTTT
- TRBJ1-5 TRBV5-6 - 14 CASSLPGESQPQHF TGTGCCAGCAGCTTGCCCGGGGAGAGTCAGCCCCAGCATTTT